This record looks at one T cell receptor (beta chain) sequence and its context. The sample carries other DNA sequences with the same CDR3. Some clones are missing from TCRdb's copy, which holds only in-frame ones; the method was immunoSEQ multiplex PCR. The data show over 650,000 clones, around 87% seen once. The sample comes from a study of shared T cell receptors in the human thymus. The V gene's germline CDR1 is SGDLS and CDR2 YYNGEE. The length of the CDR3 is 18 residues. V was cut by 4 bases and J by 0 bases, with 17 bases left in between. This sample also appeared in a second study, on human thymus T cells. This second study notes: Having corrective surgery for congenital heart defects, healthy Finnish infants were the ones who donated. Thymus specimens were resections from corrective heart surgery. Thymic and blood repertoires appeared to carry a bias in their V and J gene usage. Unrelated individuals reportedly shared highly overlapping thymic TCR repertoires.

The origin of this receptor is a boy younger than two with a congenital heart defect. The source material was thymocytes. J is TRBJ1-6 and V is TRBV9; tentative D call: TRBD1 (5 bases). Here the CDR3 DNA reads TGTGCCAGCAGCCCTCGGGGGGGTGTTAGCTCCTATAATTCACCCCTCCACTTT. Amino acids: CASSPRGGVSSYNSPLHF.